The T cell receptor (beta chain) described here comes from a study of identical twins. TCRdb itself ran the 5' RACE reads through MiXCR, one entry per CDR3 protein. The sample has around 250,000 distinct CDR3 sequences; 6.5% to 9.5% are singletons. Study-level points and caveats: Excess low generation probability was seen in twin-shared out-of-frame alpha sequences. Modelling underestimated the level of out-of-frame TCR alpha sharing observed in monozygotic twins. The authors noted that invariant MAIT and iNKT cells could partly confound zero-insertion analyses.

This clonotype has only a few counts. The antigen remains unidentified. In addition, the sample was reused for a study of yellow fever vaccine responses in identical twins.

The receptor was isolated from a young woman in good health. Sequencing was performed on CD8+ T cells sorted from blood.

The CDR3 sequence is CASSESLADYEQYF. CDR3 DNA: TGTGCCAGCAGTGAAAGCCTAGCGGACTACGAGCAGTACTTC. The rearrangement joins TRBV6-4 to TRBJ2-7; TRBD2 agrees at 7 bases. CDR1 and CDR2 (germline): MRHNA, SNTAGT. The CDR3 has 14 amino acids. The V segment lost 3 bases and the J segment 3 bases; nucleotides outside the gene matches: 5.